Listed below are T cell receptor beta chains from one sample, sequenced in a study of shared clonotypes between healthy human individuals. Assay used: immunoSEQ multiplex PCR; TCRdb lists only in-frame clones, some missing. Found here are some 500,000 clones, about 96% of them singletons; the top ten hold approximately 0.06%. The sequencing input was naive CD4+ T cells sorted from blood. The source is a woman aged 25-40 years in good health. The CDR3 runs from the conserved cysteine through the conserved F or W. The D gene is left open where the match is weak. Clone size appears in some rows only: once, few, many, or a class for an expanded clone.

CDR3nt | CDR3aa | j_gene | v_gene | abundance | d_gene
TGCGCCAGCAGTCCTCTTCCTAGCACAGATACGCAGTATTTT | CASSPLPSTDTQYF | TRBJ2-3 | TRBV5-1 | - | -
TGTGCCAGCAGCTTGGCAGGAGTCTCCTACAATGAGCAGTTCTTC | CASSLAGVSYNEQFF | TRBJ2-1 | TRBV5-4 | - | -
TGTGCCAGCAGTTTAAGGGAGCGGACGGGGGAGCAGTACTTC | CASSLRERTGEQYF | TRBJ2-7 | TRBV27 | - | -
TGTGCCAGCAGCGGCAGGGACAGGGGCTACGAGCAGTACTTC | CASSGRDRGYEQYF | TRBJ2-7 | TRBV7-9 | - | TRBD1
TGTGCCAGCAGTCCCGTTAAACTAGCGGTTTACAATGAGCAGTTCTTC | CASSPVKLAVYNEQFF | TRBJ2-1 | TRBV2 | - | TRBD2
TGTGCCAGCAGTACCCTAGCGGGAGGCACTAGTCCGTTCTTC | CASSTLAGGTSPFF | TRBJ2-7 | TRBV28 | - | TRBD2
TGTGCCACTAACCCAGGGACGGTACAAGAGACCCAGTACTTC | CATNPGTVQETQYF | TRBJ2-5 | TRBV19 | - | -
TGTGCCAGCAGCTTGAGCACAGAAGAGACCCAGTACTTC | CASSLSTEETQYF | TRBJ2-5 | TRBV5-4 | once | -
TGTGCCAGCAGCTTGACCGGGCTACCGGGCGAGCAGTACTTC | CASSLTGLPGEQYF | TRBJ2-7 | TRBV5-8 | - | -
TGTGCCAGTAGTAGATTACAGGATACAGCTTTCTTT | CASSRLQDTAFF | TRBJ1-1 | TRBV19 | - | -
TGTGCCAGCAGTTTATGGTCCGACAGATCTGGCGAGCAGTACTTC | CASSLWSDRSGEQYF | TRBJ2-7 | TRBV27 | - | -